These 20 T cell receptor beta chains share one sample of origin, sequenced in a study of blood T cell repertoires in COVID-19. TCRdb's copy holds only in-frame clones and misses some; the assay was immunoSEQ multiplex PCR. Of roughly 140,000 clones listed, approximately 80% are singletons. The sequenced sample was peripheral blood. The receptor set was obtained from a woman between 45 and 65 years old in a cohort sampled during active or convalescent COVID-19.

Regarding this clone: Other DNA sequences in the sample encode the same CDR3. This rearrangement joins TRBV12-3 or TRBV12-4 to TRBJ2-1; 12 nucleotides line up with TRBD2. CDR3 length: 12 amino acids. The V gene end was trimmed by 6 bases and the J gene end by 15 bases; junction bases not matched to a gene: 6. The CDR3 nucleotides are TGTGCCAGCAGCACTAGCGGGGGGACCAGGTTCTTC. Its translation is CASSTSGGTRFF.

The chain employs TRBV13 and TRBJ2-7; 9 bases align to TRBD2. J was trimmed by 7 bases and V by 7 bases; bases with no gene match: 26. This CDR3 has 19 residues. The germline V gene encodes CDR1 PRHDT and CDR2 FYEKMQ (reference sequence). In DNA, the CDR3 is TGTGCCAGCACAGAGATGGAGATTTATAGGCGGGGGGGCCCGAGTGAGCAGTACTTC. Translating gives CASTEMEIYRRGGPSEQYF.

V is TRBV9 and J is TRBJ2-7; TRBD1 matches at 9 bases. Germline V gives CDR1 SGDLS, CDR2 YYNGEE. The CDR3 has 14 amino acids. Losses at the gene ends were 3 bases for V and 6 bases for J; bases not matched to a gene: 7. The CDR3 DNA is TGTGCCAGCAGCGGCCCGGGACAGGGTCGCGAGCAGTACTTC. The encoded protein is CASSGPGQGREQYF.

This clone was found once. The J gene is TRBJ2-4, the V gene TRBV7-2, with D possibly being TRBD2 (6 bases). Germline CDR1 and CDR2: SGHTA and FQGNSA. The length of the CDR3 is 13 residues. Trimming pared 1 base from V and 13 bases from J, leaving 14 bases between. This chain's CDR3 is CASSLEEGDRQYF. The CDR3 nucleotides read TGTGCCAGCAGCTTAGAGGAGGGCGATCGGCAGTACTTC.

About this clone itself: The sample contains more than one DNA sequence encoding this CDR3. The V gene is TRBV5-1, the J gene TRBJ1-1; D might be TRBD1 (5 bases). The CDR3 totals 15 residues. Trimming pared 0 bases from V and 2 bases from J, leaving 11 bases between. Per the germline V gene, CDR1 is SGHRS and CDR2 is YFSETQ. CDR3 sequence reads: CASSLVLGGNTEAFF. CDR3 DNA: TGCGCCAGCAGCTTGGTGCTGGGGGGAAACACTGAAGCTTTCTTT.

The chain combines TRBV4-3 with TRBJ2-5; D may be TRBD1 (6 bases). V shed 2 bases and J shed 2 bases, with 15 bases lying between them. This CDR3 is 16 amino acids long. CDR1 is LGHNA, CDR2 YSLEER, per germline. The CDR3 loop is CASSQSTGIPQETQYF. Written as DNA, the CDR3 is TGCGCCAGCAGCCAATCTACAGGGATACCTCAAGAGACCCAGTACTTC.

This chain connects TRBV6-5 to TRBJ1-4; D is ambiguous. Per germline, CDR1 MNHEY and CDR2 SVGAGI. Trimming shortened V by 0 bases and J by 4 bases, and 9 bases separated the two germline ends. This CDR3 spans 15 amino acids. The CDR3 region has the DNA TGTGCCAGCAGTTACTCGCCACAGAGTAATGAAAAACTGTTTTTT. This codes for CASSYSPQSNEKLFF.

V and J are TRBV19 and TRBJ1-1; D remains ambiguous. There are 13 residues in the CDR3. Germline CDR1 LNHDA, CDR2 SQIVND (reference sequence). V was trimmed by 6 bases and J by 7 bases, leaving 15 bases between them. The CDR3 spells CASRWTGEDEAFF. Here the CDR3 DNA reads TGTGCCAGTAGGTGGACGGGAGAGGATGAAGCTTTCTTT.

V and J are TRBV18 and TRBJ2-1, with 12 nucleotides matching TRBD2. CDR1 KGHSH and CDR2 LQKENI come from the germline V gene. V lost 2 bases to trimming and J lost 8 bases; unmatched junction nucleotides: 7. The CDR3 covers 16 residues. The CDR3 region has the DNA TGTGCCAGCTCACCAGCTAGCGGGGGGGCGAGGTATGAGCAGTTCTTC. This translates into CASSPASGGARYEQFF.

A note on this clone: One end of the junction varies from germline; a read error may be responsible. CDR3 in amino acids: CASRFPGQETQYF. The CDR3 DNA is TGCGCCAGCCGCTTTCCGGGGCAAGAGACCCAGTACTTC. V usage is TRBV5-1 and J usage is TRBJ2-5; tentatively, D is TRBD2 (5 bases). The CDR3 is 13 amino acids. The germline CDR1 and CDR2 sequences are SGHRS and YFSETQ.

V is TRBV11-1 and J is TRBJ2-1; TRBD1 matches at 10 bases. The CDR3 has 15 residues. J lost 9 bases, V lost 7 bases, and 12 bases had no gene match. Looked up from germline, CDR1 is SGHAT and CDR2 is FQDESV (reference sequence). This chain's CDR3 is CASTPRDRGKSEQFF. DNA for the CDR3: TGTGCCAGCACCCCCCGGGACAGGGGAAAAAGTGAGCAGTTCTTC.

The CDR3: CSVETAFGQPQHF. The CDR3 DNA reads as TGCAGCGTTGAAACAGCCTTTGGTCAGCCCCAGCATTTT. The V and J genes are TRBV29-1 and TRBJ1-5, with D unclear. CDR1 and CDR2 (germline): SQVTM, ANQGSEA. The CDR3 contains 13 residues. V was trimmed by 2 bases and J by 6 bases, leaving 11 bases between them. Full variable domain (rest looked up from reference TRBV29-1 and TRBJ1-5): SAVISQKPSRDICQRGTSLTIQCQVDSQVTMMFWYRQQPGQSLTLIATANQGSEATYESGFVIDKFPISRPNLTFSTLTVSNMSPEDSSIYLCSVETAFGQPQHFGDGTRLSIL.

There are a few counts of this clone. The J gene is TRBJ2-3, the V gene TRBV30, with 8 bases fitting TRBD2. Germline CDR1 and CDR2: GTSNPN and SVGIG (reference sequence). J lost 1 base, V lost 0 bases, and 6 bases had no gene match. The CDR3 contains 16 residues. The CDR3 sequence: CAWSVSRRGGTDTQYF. CDR3 bases: TGTGCCTGGAGTGTCTCCCGGCGGGGGGGCACAGATACGCAGTATTTT.

This chain links TRBV30 with TRBJ2-3; TRBD1 might be the D (5 bases). The CDR3 runs 13 residues. The ends were cut back, 3 bases at V and 2 bases at J, with 9 bases in the middle. CDR1 is GTSNPN, CDR2 SVGIG, per germline (reference sequence). The CDR3 sequence is CAWRETATDTQYF. In DNA form, the CDR3 reads TGTGCCTGGAGAGAGACAGCCACAGATACGCAGTATTTT.

The rearrangement uses TRBV2 and TRBJ1-2; TRBD1 matches 7 bases. CDR1 and CDR2 (germline): SNHLY, FYNNEI. The CDR3 is made up of 13 amino acids. After removal of 4 bases from V and 3 bases from J, the junction contained 2 bases not matched to a gene. CDR3 loop: CASSGGQYYGYTF. The CDR3 nucleotides read TGTGCCAGCAGTGGGGGACAGTACTATGGCTACACCTTC.

The chain carries TRBV5-6 and TRBJ2-1; TRBD1 might be the D (5 bases). The V gene lost 2 bases and the J gene lost 4 bases, with 10 bases spanning the gap. Germline V gene sequence: CDR1 SGHDT, CDR2 YYEEEE. The CDR3 sequence is 14 residues long. The CDR3 sequence: CASSLWGLYNEQFF. CDR3 DNA: TGTGCCAGCAGCTTATGGGGCCTTTACAATGAGCAGTTCTTC.

Comments on this clone: The sample has other DNA sequences that encode this CDR3 too. The rearrangement links TRBV9 to TRBJ2-5; D uncertain. The ends were cut back, 2 bases at V and 1 base at J, with 6 bases in the middle. The CDR3 length is 13 residues. Germline V CDR1 and CDR2: SGDLS, YYNGEE. CDR3 sequence (DNA): TGTGCCAGCAGCGTGAACACCCAAGAGACCCAGTACTTC. Amino acid sequence: CASSVNTQETQYF.

V gene TRBV5-1 combines with J gene TRBJ2-1; tentative D call: TRBD1 (5 bases). The CDR3 consists of 14 residues. V was shortened by 0 bases and J by 6 bases, with 10 bases between the two germline ends. Per the germline V gene, CDR1 is SGHRS and CDR2 is YFSETQ. The CDR3 spells CASSLGYGANEQFF. The CDR3 nucleotides read TGCGCCAGCAGCTTGGGGTATGGGGCCAATGAGCAGTTCTTC. The full variable domain, with the rest looked up from reference TRBV5-1 and TRBJ2-1, is KAGVTQTPRYLIKTRGQQVTLSCSPISGHRSVSWYQQTPGQGLQFLFEYFSETQRNKGNFPGRFSGRQFSNSRSEMNVSTLELGDSALYLCASSLGYGANEQFFGPGTRLTVL.

The chain employs TRBV18 and TRBJ2-1, with TRBD2 matching over 11 bases. The length of the CDR3 is 15 residues. Trimming cost V 3 bases and J 4 bases; bases outside gene matches: 2. Germline V lookup: CDR1 KGHSH, CDR2 LQKENI. Written as DNA, the CDR3 is TGTGCCAGCTCACCGGGACTAGCGGAATACAATGAGCAGTTCTTC. This translates into CASSPGLAEYNEQFF.

The chain is built from TRBV7-3 and TRBJ1-6; D remains unclear. The CDR3 is made up of 16 amino acids. Trimming removed 1 base at V and 1 base at J, with 8 bases between. Germline V gene data show CDR1 as SGHTA and CDR2 as FQGTGA. For the CDR3, the DNA is TGTGCCAGCAGCTTAAGGGCAGCTTCCTATAATTCACCCCTCCACTTT. Protein product: CASSLRAASYNSPLHF.